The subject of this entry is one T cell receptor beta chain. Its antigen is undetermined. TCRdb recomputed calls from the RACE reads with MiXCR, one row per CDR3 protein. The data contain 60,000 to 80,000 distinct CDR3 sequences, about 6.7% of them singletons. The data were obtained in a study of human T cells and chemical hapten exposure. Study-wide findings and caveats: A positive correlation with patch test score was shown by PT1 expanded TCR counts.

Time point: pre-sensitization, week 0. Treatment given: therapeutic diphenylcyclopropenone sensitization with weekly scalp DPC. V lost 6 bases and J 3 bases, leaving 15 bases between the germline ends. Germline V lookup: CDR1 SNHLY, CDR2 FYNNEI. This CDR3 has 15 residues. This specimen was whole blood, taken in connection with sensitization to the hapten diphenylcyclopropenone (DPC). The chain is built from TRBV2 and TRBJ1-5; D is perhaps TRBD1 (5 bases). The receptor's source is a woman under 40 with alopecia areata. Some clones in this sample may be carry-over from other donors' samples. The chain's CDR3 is CASRWGTDPNQPQHF. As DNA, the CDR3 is TGTGCCAGCAGGTGGGGGACCGATCCCAATCAGCCCCAGCATTTT.